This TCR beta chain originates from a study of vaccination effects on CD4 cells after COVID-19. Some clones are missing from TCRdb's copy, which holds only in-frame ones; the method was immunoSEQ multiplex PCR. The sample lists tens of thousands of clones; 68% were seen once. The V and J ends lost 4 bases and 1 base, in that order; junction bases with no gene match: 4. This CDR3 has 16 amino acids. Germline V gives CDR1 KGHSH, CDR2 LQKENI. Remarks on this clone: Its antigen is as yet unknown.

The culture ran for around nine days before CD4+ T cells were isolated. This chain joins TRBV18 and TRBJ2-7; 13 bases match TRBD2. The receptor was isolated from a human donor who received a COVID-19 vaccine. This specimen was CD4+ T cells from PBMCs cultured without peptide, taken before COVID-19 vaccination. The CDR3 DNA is TGTGCCAGCTCACGGTTGACTAGCGGGGGGTCCTACGAGCAGTACTTC. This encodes CASSRLTSGGSYEQYF. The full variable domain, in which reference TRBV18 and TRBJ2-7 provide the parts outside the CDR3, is NAGVMQNPRHLVRRRGQEARLRCSPMKGHSHVYWYRQLPEEGLKFMVYLQKENIIDESGMPKERFSAEFPKEGPSILRIQQVVRGDSAAYFCASSRLTSGGSYEQYFGPGTRLTVT.